Given below is one TCR beta chain in context. This may be a read error: a much more frequent sequence differs by one nucleotide. This entry is derived from a study of tumor and adjacent non-tumor tissue in lung cancer. As for the study in general: Patients comprised about a dozen adenocarcinoma, 2 squamous cell carcinoma and 1 small cell lung cancer. Aged about 30 to 76 years, patients included nine to eleven men and several women with stage I to III disease. Samples averaged about 4.3 million productive TCRbeta reads each.

Three rounds of nested PCR, following a modified ARM-PCR protocol, produced the TCRbeta library. MiXCR, run by TCRdb on the multiplex PCR reads, gives a single entry per CDR3 protein. The sample consists of 44,000 or so distinct CDR3 sequences, roughly 60% of them appearing once. RNA was extracted from bulk tissue without any cell sorting. This non-tumor lung sample came from over 3 cm beyond the tumor edge. Newly diagnosed lung cancer patients had thoracic surgery in China, August–late 2014, without prior chemotherapy. The source is a woman between 40 and 50 years old with non-small cell lung cancer. Sequenced input: distant non-tumor lung tissue.

CDR3 nucleotides: TGTGCCAGCAGCATGTTAGGGATCGGGGGCAAAAACACTGAAGCTTTCTTT. Translating it yields CASSMLGIGGKNTEAFF. V is TRBV5-6 and J is TRBJ1-1; possibly TRBD1 for D (6 bases). Germline lookup yields CDR1 SGHDT and CDR2 YYEEEE. V was clipped by 4 bases and J by 2 bases, with 21 bases between them. CDR3 size: 17 residues.